The clone carrying this T cell receptor beta chain was detected once. Its antigen is unidentified. These data come from a study of shared clonotypes between healthy human individuals. Study-level points and caveats: Rarefaction analysis demonstrated incomplete sorted-subset sequencing notwithstanding large depth. The sampled material consisted only of blood, and tissue repertoires are likely to differ. Unshared clonotypes carried lower generation probabilities than those common to all four donors.

This CDR3 comprises 16 residues. The V gene end was trimmed by 4 bases and the J gene end by 5 bases; junction bases not matched to a gene: 12. The germline CDR1 and CDR2 sequences are PRHDT and FYEKMQ (reference sequence). Replicate PCRs for sorted subsets used approximately 190 ng DNA; this equaled 25,000 to 30,000 T cell genomes. The repertoire was sequenced with immunoSEQ multiplex PCR; TCRdb's copy has only in-frame clones and lacks some. Of millions of clones in the sample, approximately 94% were seen once. The chain carries TRBV13 and TRBJ2-7; 9 bases map to TRBD1. This sequence was found in a man aged 18 to 30 in good health. The sequencing input was naive CD4+ T cells sorted from blood. Subset meaning: CD45RA+ positively selected. The DNA of the CDR3 is TGTGCCAGCAGCTGGTGGTCCCCGGGACAGGGAGACGAGCAGTACTTC. Residues: CASSWWSPGQGDEQYF.